What follows are 30 T cell receptor beta chains derived from one specimen sequenced in a study of PD-1 blockade in mismatch repair-deficient tumors. Sequenced by immunoSEQ multiplex PCR; TCRdb stores in-frame clones only, minus some. The sample consists of some 120,000 clones, roughly 90% of them appearing once. The sample consisted of peripheral blood, taken 70 to 72 weeks after starting pembrolizumab. These receptors were collected from an adult with mismatch repair-deficient cancer.

This clone was counted a single time. The DNA of the CDR3 is TGTGCTAGTGGTTTTGGTACCGGGACTAGCGTCCAAGAGACCCAGTACTTC. Translation: CASGFGTGTSVQETQYF. This chain joins TRBV12-5 and TRBJ2-5, with TRBD2 matching 10 bases. Germline V lookup: CDR1 LGHNT, CDR2 FRNRAP. Germline trimming cut 3 bases from V and 1 base from J; bases unmatched to any gene: 8. The CDR3 is made up of 17 amino acids.

This chain joins TRBV27 and TRBJ1-5; 10 positions agree with TRBD1. The CDR3 is 15 amino acids. Per germline, CDR1 MNHEY and CDR2 SMNVEV (reference sequence). The V gene end was trimmed by 0 bases and the J gene end by 9 bases; junction bases not matched to a gene: 5. CDR3 in amino acids: CASSLSGQGMGPQHF. The CDR3 DNA follows: TGTGCCAGCAGTTTATCGGGACAGGGGATGGGGCCCCAGCATTTT.

This clone was counted once. The chain is built from TRBV6-5 and TRBJ2-1; 10 bases match TRBD2. The CDR3 covers 14 residues. The germline V gene encodes CDR1 MNHEY and CDR2 SVGAGI. V lost 0 bases, J lost 7 bases, and 0 bases stayed unmatched. The chain's CDR3 is CASSYSTSGNEQFF. In nucleotides, the CDR3 is TGTGCCAGCAGTTACTCGACTAGCGGGAATGAGCAGTTCTTC.

This clone was seen a single time. J is TRBJ2-7 and V is TRBV29-1; TRBD1 matches 9 bases. The V gene's germline CDR1 is SQVTM and CDR2 ANQGSEA. The CDR3 has 17 amino acids. J was trimmed by 2 bases and V by 2 bases; bases with no gene match: 13. The CDR3 region is CSVEQPGQGPAPYEQYF. In nucleotides, the CDR3 is TGCAGCGTTGAACAACCGGGACAGGGTCCAGCACCCTACGAGCAGTACTTC.

The chain links TRBV4-1 to TRBJ2-5; possibly TRBD2 for D (6 bases). CDR1 is MGHRA and CDR2 is YSYEKL in the germline V gene. Trimming cost V 4 bases and J 4 bases, with 10 bases left between them. The CDR3 length is 13 residues. CDR3 loop: CASSPTRRETQYF. For the CDR3, the DNA is TGCGCCAGCAGCCCGACTAGGCGAGAGACCCAGTACTTC.

V and J are TRBV6-5 and TRBJ2-7; D is possibly TRBD2 (6 bases). With 2 bases removed from V and 3 bases from J, the gap between germline ends came to 8 bases. This CDR3 has 13 residues. Germline CDR1 and CDR2: MNHEY and SVGAGI. The CDR3 reads CASSYGTYYEQYF. The CDR3 region has the DNA TGTGCCAGCAGTTACGGGACTTACTACGAGCAGTACTTC.

This chain connects TRBV7-8 to TRBJ2-6; 7 nucleotides match TRBD2. The V segment lost 2 bases and the J segment 4 bases; nucleotides outside the gene matches: 20. CDR1 is SGHVS and CDR2 is FQNEAQ in the germline V gene. This CDR3 is 21 amino acids long. The CDR3 nucleotides are TGTGCCAGCAGCTTATTTCCGGGGAGGGGATCCCTGTCCTCGGGGGCCAACGTCCTGACTTTC. Translation: CASSLFPGRGSLSSGANVLTF.

The gene calls are TRBV7-6 and TRBJ2-1, with D perhaps TRBD2 (6 bases). The CDR3 runs to 13 residues. In germline, CDR1 is SGHVS, CDR2 FNYEAQ. V dropped 5 bases and J dropped 5 bases, with 10 bases sitting between them. Here the CDR3 DNA reads TGTGCCAGCAGCCCGGGACTCAACAATGAGCAGTTCTTC. It translates to CASSPGLNNEQFF.

The rearrangement joins TRBV11-2 to TRBJ2-7, with D possibly being TRBD1 (6 bases). Deletions cut 6 bases from V and 3 bases from J, with 18 bases between. CDR3 length: 15 residues. Germline lookup yields CDR1 SGHAT and CDR2 FQNNGV. The CDR3 DNA follows: TGTGCCAGCAGTTATCGGGATACAGGGCTCTACGAGCAGTACTTC. It specifies CASSYRDTGLYEQYF.

This clone has just one count. The chain employs TRBV29-1 and TRBJ2-7; D gene unclear. Per the germline V gene, CDR1 is SQVTM and CDR2 is ANQGSEA. The CDR3 sequence is 10 residues long. V was cut by 5 bases and J by 3 bases, with 5 bases left in between. CDR3 sequence reads: CSVLIYEQYF. In DNA form, the CDR3 reads TGCAGCGTTTTGATCTACGAGCAGTACTTC.

The DNA of the CDR3 is TGTGCCGCGGGGACGGTCACCTACGAGCAGTACTTC. Its translation is CAAGTVTYEQYF. This chain connects TRBV6-5 to TRBJ2-7; tentatively, D is TRBD2 (6 bases). The V end was cut by 11 bases, the J end by 2 bases, with 13 bases between. The CDR3 runs to 12 residues. The germline gives CDR1 MNHEY, CDR2 SVGAGI.

The chain carries TRBV28 and TRBJ2-3; TRBD2 matches at 13 bases. CDR3 length equals 15 residues. Germline CDR1 is MDHEN and CDR2 is SYDVKM. Trimming removed 6 bases from V and 6 bases from J; junction bases left unmatched: 6. CDR3 in DNA: TGTGCCAGCAGCTCTCGGACTAGCGGGAGTGATACGCAGTATTTT. Translation: CASSSRTSGSDTQYF.

The chain joins TRBV11-2 to TRBJ2-7; D gene uncertain. This CDR3 is built from 13 residues. The germline CDR1 and CDR2 sequences are SGHAT and FQNNGV. With 4 bases removed from V and 4 bases from J, the gap between germline ends came to 11 bases. The CDR3 sequence is CASSSPLPYEQYF. In DNA, the CDR3 is TGTGCCAGCAGCTCTCCTTTGCCTTACGAGCAGTACTTC.

This clone was seen more than once but under ten times. The chain employs TRBV7-9 and TRBJ2-7; TRBD2 matches 12 bases. V dropped 3 bases and J dropped 5; count of bases not matched to a gene: 8. This CDR3 region has 16 residues. Looked up from germline, CDR1 is SEHNR and CDR2 is FQNEAQ (reference sequence). CDR3 sequence (DNA): TGTGCCAGCAGCTTGACTAGCGGGAGAAATTGGAACGAGCAGTACTTC. Translation: CASSLTSGRNWNEQYF.

This clone occurred a few times. The gene calls are TRBV28 and TRBJ1-1, with D maybe TRBD1 (5 bases). V was shortened by 6 bases and J by 4 bases, with 15 bases between the two germline ends. The CDR3 length is 14 residues. Germline V gives CDR1 MDHEN, CDR2 SYDVKM. CDR3 in amino acids: CASSTIPGSTEAFF. DNA of the CDR3: TGTGCCAGCAGCACGATTCCAGGGAGCACTGAAGCTTTCTTT.

The chain combines TRBV7-2 with TRBJ2-1; D gene ambiguous. Germline CDR1 and CDR2: SGHTA and FQGNSA. The CDR3 runs 13 residues. Trimming pared 0 bases from V and 6 bases from J, leaving 6 bases between. CDR3 DNA sequence: TGTGCCAGCAGCTTAGCGTATAGCAATGAGCAGTTCTTC. Translated: CASSLAYSNEQFF.

V gene TRBV7-9 combines with J gene TRBJ2-1, with 13 bases identical to TRBD2. The CDR3 length is 15 residues. V shed 3 bases, J shed 8 bases, and the junction held 4 bases outside the gene matches. From germline, CDR1 is SEHNR and CDR2 FQNEAQ (reference sequence). In DNA form, the CDR3 reads TGTGCCAGCAGCTTGGGACTAGCGGGATTCGATGAGCAGTTCTTC. This translates into CASSLGLAGFDEQFF.

The CDR3 DNA reads TGTGCCAGCGCCAGGGCCGAGACCCAGTACTTC. It yields the protein CASARAETQYF. The chain is built from TRBV6-5 and TRBJ2-5, with D tentatively TRBD1 (5 bases). The germline V gene encodes CDR1 MNHEY and CDR2 SVGAGI. CDR3 size: 11 residues. The ends were cut back, 8 bases at V and 5 bases at J, with 9 bases in the middle.

This clone has more than one count but fewer than ten. CDR3 nucleotide sequence: TGCGCCAGCAGCACTGGGGACCGACGAGGCCAGTACTTC. As protein: CASSTGDRRGQYF. V is TRBV5-1 and J is TRBJ2-7; either TRBD1 or TRBD2 may supply D (5 bases each). The CDR3 spans 13 residues. Between the trimmed V and J ends, which lost 4 bases and 10 bases, there was a span of 18 bases. Looked up from germline, CDR1 is SGHRS and CDR2 is YFSETQ.

The chain joins TRBV19 to TRBJ2-7; 9 positions agree with TRBD2. J gave up 0 bases and V 6 bases, and 6 bases lay outside the gene matches. CDR3 length equals 15 residues. The germline V gene encodes CDR1 LNHDA and CDR2 SQIVND (reference sequence). For the CDR3, the DNA is TGTGCCAGTAGCCCGACTAGCGGTAGCTCCTACGAGCAGTACTTC. It yields the protein CASSPTSGSSYEQYF.

This clone was found a few times. The chain employs TRBV4-1 and TRBJ2-7; possibly TRBD2 for D (5 bases). The CDR3 contains 14 residues. Trimming took 5 bases from V and 0 from J, leaving 11 bases between them. Germline V gives CDR1 MGHRA, CDR2 YSYEKL. This chain's CDR3 is CASSVTGSSYEQYF. The CDR3 DNA is TGCGCCAGCAGCGTCACGGGGTCCTCCTACGAGCAGTACTTC.

The J gene is TRBJ2-2, the V gene TRBV5-1; 12 bases are a match to TRBD1. The CDR3 extends over 17 amino acids. The junction had 11 bases not matched to a gene; V was cut back by 5 bases and J by 6 bases. Germline V gives CDR1 SGHRS, CDR2 YFSETQ. In DNA, the CDR3 is TGCGCCAGCAGTTCTCAGTCCGGGACAGGGGGCTCCGGGGAGCTGTTTTTT. Encoded protein: CASSSQSGTGGSGELFF.

V and J are TRBV5-5 and TRBJ1-1; D is uncertain. V gave up 1 base and J gave up 5 bases, with 9 bases separating them. The CDR3 is 13 residues long. Germline loops: CDR1 SGHKS, CDR2 YYEKEE (reference sequence). CDR3 sequence: CASSLMVGTEAFF. CDR3 nucleotide sequence: TGTGCCAGCAGCTTGATGGTTGGAACTGAAGCTTTCTTT.

The chain uses TRBV4-3 and TRBJ2-1; tentatively, D is TRBD1 (5 bases). Germline V gene sequence: CDR1 LGHNA, CDR2 YSLEER. Trimming took off 1 base at V and 3 bases at J, with 13 bases between the two ends. The CDR3 spans 16 residues. CDR3 amino acids: CASSQVTEGVYNEQFF. CDR3 DNA: TGCGCCAGCAGCCAAGTCACAGAAGGGGTCTACAATGAGCAGTTCTTC.

The rearrangement uses TRBV28 and TRBJ2-1; D is unresolved. The CDR3 totals 12 residues. Germline V CDR1 and CDR2: MDHEN, SYDVKM. The germline V and J ends were trimmed by 5 bases and 5 bases, with 7 bases remaining between them. The CDR3, as DNA: TGTGCCAGCAGTATGAGCCACAATGAGCAGTTCTTC. Its translation: CASSMSHNEQFF.

V is TRBV7-9 and J is TRBJ2-5; weak D call: TRBD2 (6 bases). The CDR3 is 15 residues long. V was shortened by 2 bases and J by 2 bases, with 12 bases between the two germline ends. Germline V lookup: CDR1 SEHNR, CDR2 FQNEAQ (reference sequence). The CDR3 protein is CASSLIVGGQETQYF. The CDR3 DNA sequence: TGTGCCAGCAGCTTAATCGTCGGGGGACAAGAGACCCAGTACTTC.

The chain links TRBV30 to TRBJ2-1, with D maybe TRBD2 (6 bases). The germline V and J ends were trimmed by 0 bases and 16 bases, with 16 bases remaining between them. CDR1 and CDR2 from the germline V gene are GTSNPN and SVGIG (reference sequence). This CDR3 contains 12 residues. The CDR3, as DNA: TGTGCCTGGAGTGTATTAGGGCGGGACGGCTTCTTC. Its protein is CAWSVLGRDGFF.

The rearrangement links TRBV9 to TRBJ2-1, with TRBD2 as a possible D gene (5 bases). The germline V gene encodes CDR1 SGDLS and CDR2 YYNGEE. Trimming cost V 4 bases and J 0 bases, with 14 bases left between them. CDR3 length: 16 residues. The CDR3 loop is CASSPGTGSSYNEQFF. The CDR3 DNA reads TGTGCCAGCAGCCCTGGTACGGGAAGCTCCTACAATGAGCAGTTCTTC. Filled out from reference TRBV9 and TRBJ2-1, the complete variable domain reads DSGVTQTPKHLITATGQRVTLRCSPRSGDLSVYWYQQSLDQGLQFLIQYYNGEERAKGNILERFSAQQFPDLHSELNLSSLELGDSALYFCASSPGTGSSYNEQFFGPGTRLTVL.

This clone was seen only a few times. The chain is built from TRBV6-5 and TRBJ2-7, with TRBD1 matching 8 bases. Germline V lookup: CDR1 MNHEY, CDR2 SVGAGI. This CDR3 is 14 amino acids long. The V segment lost 6 bases and the J segment 1 base; nucleotides outside the gene matches: 5. CDR3 region: CASRPGTGSYEQYF. DNA for the CDR3: TGTGCCAGCAGGCCCGGGACAGGATCCTACGAGCAGTACTTC.

V and J are TRBV5-5 and TRBJ1-1, with a possible D match to TRBD1 (6 bases). The CDR3 is made up of 14 amino acids. Germline CDR1 SGHKS, CDR2 YYEKEE (reference sequence). V dropped 2 bases and J dropped 5 bases, with 13 bases sitting between them. The CDR3 DNA sequence: TGTGCCAGCAGCTTCGGGGGCGCAGGGACTGAAGCTTTCTTT. Protein: CASSFGGAGTEAFF. Together with reference TRBV5-5 and TRBJ1-1, the CDR3 gives the full variable domain: DAGVTQSPTHLIKTRGQQVTLRCSPISGHKSVSWYQQVLGQGPQFIFQYYEKEERGRGNFPDRFSARQFPNYSSELNVNALLLGDSALYLCASSFGGAGTEAFFGQGTRLTVV.